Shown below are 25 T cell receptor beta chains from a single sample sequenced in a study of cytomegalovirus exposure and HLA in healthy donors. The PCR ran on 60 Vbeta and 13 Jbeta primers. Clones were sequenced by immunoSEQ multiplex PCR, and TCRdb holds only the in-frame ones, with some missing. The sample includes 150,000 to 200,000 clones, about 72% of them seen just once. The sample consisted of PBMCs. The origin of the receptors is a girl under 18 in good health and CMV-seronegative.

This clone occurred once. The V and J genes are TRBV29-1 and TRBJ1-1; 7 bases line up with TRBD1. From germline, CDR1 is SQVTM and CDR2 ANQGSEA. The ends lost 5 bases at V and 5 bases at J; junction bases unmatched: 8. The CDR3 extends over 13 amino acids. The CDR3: CSVRSQGITEAFF. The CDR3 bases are TGCAGCGTTCGGTCACAGGGGATAACTGAAGCTTTCTTT.

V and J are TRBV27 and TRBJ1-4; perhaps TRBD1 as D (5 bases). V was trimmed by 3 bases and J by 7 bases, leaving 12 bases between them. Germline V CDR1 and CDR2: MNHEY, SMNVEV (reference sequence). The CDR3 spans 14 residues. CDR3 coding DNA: TGTGCCAGCAGTTTGGGCAGGGTTGGTGAAAAACTGTTTTTT. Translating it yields CASSLGRVGEKLFF.

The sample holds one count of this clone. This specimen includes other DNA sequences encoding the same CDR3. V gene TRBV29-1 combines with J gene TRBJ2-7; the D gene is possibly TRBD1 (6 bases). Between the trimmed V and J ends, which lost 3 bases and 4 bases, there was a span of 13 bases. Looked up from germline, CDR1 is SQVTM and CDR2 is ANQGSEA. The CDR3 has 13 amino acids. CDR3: CSVEGQGTYEQYF. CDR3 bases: TGCAGCGTTGAGGGGCAGGGGACATACGAGCAGTACTTC.

CDR3 residues: CASSEVRTGWPYGYTF. The CDR3 nucleotides read TGTGCCAGCAGTGAAGTCCGGACAGGCTGGCCCTATGGCTACACCTTC. The chain couples TRBV6-1 to TRBJ1-2; TRBD1 matches at 7 bases. Trimming cost V 1 base and J 4 bases; bases outside gene matches: 9. Germline CDR1 MNHNS, CDR2 SASEGT. CDR3 length: 16 amino acids.

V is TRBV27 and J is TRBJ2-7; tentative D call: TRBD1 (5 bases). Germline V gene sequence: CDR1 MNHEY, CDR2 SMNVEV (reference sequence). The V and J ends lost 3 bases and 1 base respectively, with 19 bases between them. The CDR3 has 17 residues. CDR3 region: CASSFGEPTGLSYEQYF. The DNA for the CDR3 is TGTGCCAGCAGTTTCGGAGAACCAACAGGCCTTTCCTACGAGCAGTACTTC.

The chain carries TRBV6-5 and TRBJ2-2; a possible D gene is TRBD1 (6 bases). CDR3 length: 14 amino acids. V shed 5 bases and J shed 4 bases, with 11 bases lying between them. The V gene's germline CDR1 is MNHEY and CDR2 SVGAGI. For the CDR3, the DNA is TGTGCCAGCAGTGAAAGGGGGATCACCGGGGAGCTGTTTTTT. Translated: CASSERGITGELFF.

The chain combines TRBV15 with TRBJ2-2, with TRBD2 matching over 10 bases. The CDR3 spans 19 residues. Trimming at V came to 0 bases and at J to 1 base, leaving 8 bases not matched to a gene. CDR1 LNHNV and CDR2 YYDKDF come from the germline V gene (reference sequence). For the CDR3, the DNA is TGTGCCACCAGCAGAGATAACCTAGCGGGGGACCTGAACACCGGGGAGCTGTTTTTT. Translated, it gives CATSRDNLAGDLNTGELFF.

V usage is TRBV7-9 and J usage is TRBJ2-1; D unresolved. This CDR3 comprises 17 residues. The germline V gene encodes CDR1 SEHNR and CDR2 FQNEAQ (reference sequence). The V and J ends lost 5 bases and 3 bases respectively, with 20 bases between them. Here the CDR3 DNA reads TGTGCCAGCAGCCCCCCTAGTCCGCCGCTAGTCTACAATGAGCAGTTCTTC. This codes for CASSPPSPPLVYNEQFF. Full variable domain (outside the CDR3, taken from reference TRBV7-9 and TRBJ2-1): DTGVSQNPRHKITKRGQNVTFRCDPISEHNRLYWYRQTLGQGPEFLTYFQNEAQLEKSRLLSDRFSAERPKGSFSTLEIQRTEQGDSAMYLCASSPPSPPLVYNEQFFGPGTRLTVL.

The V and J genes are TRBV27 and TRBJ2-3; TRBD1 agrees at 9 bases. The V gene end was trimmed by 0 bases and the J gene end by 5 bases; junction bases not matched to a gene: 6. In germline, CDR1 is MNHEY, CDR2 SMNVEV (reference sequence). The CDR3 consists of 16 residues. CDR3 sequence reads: CASSLSMDRGRDTQYF. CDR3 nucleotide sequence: TGTGCCAGCAGTTTATCGATGGACAGGGGAAGAGATACGCAGTATTTT.

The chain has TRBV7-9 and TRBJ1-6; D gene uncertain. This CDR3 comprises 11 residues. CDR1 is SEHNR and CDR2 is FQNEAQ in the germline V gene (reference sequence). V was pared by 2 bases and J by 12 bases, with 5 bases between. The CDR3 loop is CASSLTGPLHF. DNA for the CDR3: TGTGCCAGCAGCTTAACGGGACCCCTCCACTTT.

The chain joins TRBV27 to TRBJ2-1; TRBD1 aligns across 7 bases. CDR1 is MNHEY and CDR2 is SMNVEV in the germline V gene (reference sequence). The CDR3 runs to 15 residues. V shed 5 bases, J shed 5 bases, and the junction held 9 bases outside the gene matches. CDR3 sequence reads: CASSPRTTGDNEQFF. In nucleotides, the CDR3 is TGTGCCAGCAGTCCCAGGACAACAGGGGACAATGAGCAGTTCTTC.

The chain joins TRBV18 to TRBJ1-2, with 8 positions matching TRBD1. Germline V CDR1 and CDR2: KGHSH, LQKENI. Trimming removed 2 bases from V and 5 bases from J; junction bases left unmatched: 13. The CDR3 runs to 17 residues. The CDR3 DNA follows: TGTGCCAGCTCACCAGGGGGACAGGCGGCGAACCTTTATGGCTACACCTTC. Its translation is CASSPGGQAANLYGYTF.

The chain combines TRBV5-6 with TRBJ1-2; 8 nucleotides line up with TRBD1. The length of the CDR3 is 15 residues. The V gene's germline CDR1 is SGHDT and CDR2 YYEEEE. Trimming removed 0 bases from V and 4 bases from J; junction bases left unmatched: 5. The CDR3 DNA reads TGTGCCAGCAGCTTGGCCGTGGGGACAGGCTATGGCTACACCTTC. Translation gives CASSLAVGTGYGYTF.

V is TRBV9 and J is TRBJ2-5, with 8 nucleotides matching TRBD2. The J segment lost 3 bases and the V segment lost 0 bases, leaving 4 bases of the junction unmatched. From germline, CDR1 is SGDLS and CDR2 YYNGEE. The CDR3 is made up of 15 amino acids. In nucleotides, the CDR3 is TGTGCCAGCAGCGTAGATGAGGGACTAGAAGAGACCCAGTACTTC. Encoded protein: CASSVDEGLEETQYF.

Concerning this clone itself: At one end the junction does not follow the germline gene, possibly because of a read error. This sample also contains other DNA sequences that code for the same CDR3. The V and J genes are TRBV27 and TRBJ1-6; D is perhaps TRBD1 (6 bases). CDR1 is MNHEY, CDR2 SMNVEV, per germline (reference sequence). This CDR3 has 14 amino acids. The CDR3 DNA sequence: TGTGCCAGCGGACAGAGCTCCTATAATTCTCCCCTCCACTTT. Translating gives CASGQSSYNSPLHF.

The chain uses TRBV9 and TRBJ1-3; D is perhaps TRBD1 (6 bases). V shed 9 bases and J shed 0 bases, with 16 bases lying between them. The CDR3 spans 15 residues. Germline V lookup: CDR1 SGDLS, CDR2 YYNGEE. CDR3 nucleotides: TGTGCCACCAAACCCACAGGGCCCTCTGGAAACACCATATATTTT. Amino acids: CATKPTGPSGNTIYF. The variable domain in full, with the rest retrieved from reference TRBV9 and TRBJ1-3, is DSGVTQTPKHLITATGQRVTLRCSPRSGDLSVYWYQQSLDQGLQFLIQYYNGEERAKGNILERFSAQQFPDLHSELNLSSLELGDSALYFCATKPTGPSGNTIYFGEGSWLTVV.

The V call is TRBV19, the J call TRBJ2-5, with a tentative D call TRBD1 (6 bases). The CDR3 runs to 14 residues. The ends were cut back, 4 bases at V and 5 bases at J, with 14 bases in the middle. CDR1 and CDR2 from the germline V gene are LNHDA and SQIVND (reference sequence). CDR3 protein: CASSTGADRETQYF. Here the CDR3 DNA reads TGTGCCAGTAGTACAGGGGCCGACAGGGAGACCCAGTACTTC.

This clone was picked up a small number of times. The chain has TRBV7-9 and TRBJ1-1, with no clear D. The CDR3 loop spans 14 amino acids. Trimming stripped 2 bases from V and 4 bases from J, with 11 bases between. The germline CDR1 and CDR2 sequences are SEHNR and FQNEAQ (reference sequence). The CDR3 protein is CASSLNGESTEAFF. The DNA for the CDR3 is TGTGCCAGCAGCTTAAATGGGGAGAGCACTGAAGCTTTCTTT.

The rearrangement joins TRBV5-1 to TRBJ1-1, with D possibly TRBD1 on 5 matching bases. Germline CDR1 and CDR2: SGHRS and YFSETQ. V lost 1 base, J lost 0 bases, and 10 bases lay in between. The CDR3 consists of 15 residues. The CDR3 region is CASSLWGGLNTEAFF. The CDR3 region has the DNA TGCGCCAGCAGCTTGTGGGGGGGGTTGAACACTGAAGCTTTCTTT.

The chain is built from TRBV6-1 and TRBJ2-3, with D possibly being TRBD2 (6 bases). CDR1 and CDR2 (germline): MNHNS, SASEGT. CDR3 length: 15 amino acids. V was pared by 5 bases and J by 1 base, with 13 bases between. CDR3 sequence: CASSPEGRGTDTQYF. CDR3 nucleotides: TGTGCCAGCAGTCCGGAGGGCAGGGGCACAGATACGCAGTATTTT.

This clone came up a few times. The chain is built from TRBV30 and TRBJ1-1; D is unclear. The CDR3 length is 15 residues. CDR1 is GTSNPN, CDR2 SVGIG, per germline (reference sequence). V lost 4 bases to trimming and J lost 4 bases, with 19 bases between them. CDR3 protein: CAWNRPPFGRTEAFF. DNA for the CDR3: TGTGCCTGGAATCGCCCTCCTTTTGGCCGCACTGAAGCTTTCTTT.

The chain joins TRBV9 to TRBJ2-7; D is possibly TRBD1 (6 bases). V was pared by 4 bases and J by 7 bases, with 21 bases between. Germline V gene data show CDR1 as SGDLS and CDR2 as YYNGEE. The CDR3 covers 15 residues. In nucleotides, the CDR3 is TGTGCCAGCAGCCAGATGGGACAAGGCTTATCGGAGCAGTACTTC. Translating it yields CASSQMGQGLSEQYF. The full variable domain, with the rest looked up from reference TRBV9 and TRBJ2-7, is DSGVTQTPKHLITATGQRVTLRCSPRSGDLSVYWYQQSLDQGLQFLIQYYNGEERAKGNILERFSAQQFPDLHSELNLSSLELGDSALYFCASSQMGQGLSEQYFGPGTRLTVT.

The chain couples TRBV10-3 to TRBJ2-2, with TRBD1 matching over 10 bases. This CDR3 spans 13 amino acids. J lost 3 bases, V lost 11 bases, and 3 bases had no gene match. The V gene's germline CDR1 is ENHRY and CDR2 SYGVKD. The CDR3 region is CAGGTGDTGELFF. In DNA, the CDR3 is TGTGCCGGGGGGACAGGGGACACCGGGGAGCTGTTTTTT.

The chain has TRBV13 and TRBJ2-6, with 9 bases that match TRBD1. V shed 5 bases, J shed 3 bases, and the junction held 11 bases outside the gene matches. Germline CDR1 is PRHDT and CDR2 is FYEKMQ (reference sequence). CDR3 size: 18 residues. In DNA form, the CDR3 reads TGTGCCAGCAGCAACTCCGACAGGGGGGCTTTTGGGGCCAACGTCCTGACTTTC. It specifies CASSNSDRGAFGANVLTF.

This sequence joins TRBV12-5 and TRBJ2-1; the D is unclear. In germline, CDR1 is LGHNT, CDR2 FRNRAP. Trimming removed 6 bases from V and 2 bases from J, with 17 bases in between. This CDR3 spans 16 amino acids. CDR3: CASGLTRPKPYNEQFF. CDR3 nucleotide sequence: TGTGCTAGTGGCCTTACCAGGCCCAAACCCTACAATGAGCAGTTCTTC.